These T cell receptor beta chains were read from a single sample in a study of blood T cell repertoires in COVID-19. Profiling relied on immunoSEQ multiplex PCR, and the TCRdb table lists in-frame clones only, not all of them. Of tens of thousands of clones listed, 70% to 80% are singletons. The sequencing sample was made of peripheral blood. The receptors stem from a woman in her sixties or seventies with acute or convalescent COVID-19. The CDR3 runs from the conserved cysteine through the conserved F or W. The D gene is left open where the match is weak. The listing skips clone size in some rows; elsewhere it reads once, few, many or a size class.

v_call,j_call,clone_size,d_call,cdr3_nt,cdr3_aa
TRBV5-4,TRBJ2-3,NA,NA,TGTGCCAGCAGCTTGGAAACTACCACAGATACGCAGTATTTT,CASSLETTTDTQYF
TRBV11-2,TRBJ1-1,NA,TRBD1,TGTGCCAGCAGCACACCCGGGACAGGGGGCACTGAAGCTTTCTTT,CASSTPGTGGTEAFF
TRBV6-5,TRBJ1-2,NA,TRBD1,TGTGCCTGCTCGAGGACAGGCTATGGCTACACCTTC,CACSRTGYGYTF
TRBV10-3,TRBJ1-2,NA,TRBD1,TGTGCCATCAGTGGACAGGGTGGATACTATGGCTACACCTTC,CAISGQGGYYGYTF
TRBV6-6,TRBJ2-7,NA,NA,TGTGCCAGCAGTAATGGACTTCTTACCTACGAGCAGTACTTC,CASSNGLLTYEQYF
TRBV18,TRBJ1-2,NA,TRBD1,TGTGCCAGCTCACCAACCCGGGACAGGGAAGCTAACTATGGCTACACCTTC,CASSPTRDREANYGYTF
TRBV4-1,TRBJ1-3,NA,NA,TGCGCCAGCAGCCTATCCCGGGGGAGGGAAAGTGGAAACACCATATATTTT,CASSLSRGRESGNTIYF
TRBV11-2,TRBJ2-1,once,NA,TGTGCCAGCAGCCCACTAAATGAGCAGTTCTTC,CASSPLNEQFF
TRBV24-1,TRBJ2-1,once,TRBD2,TGTGCCACCAGTGTGCCCTCCGGACTAGCGGGGGGGCAGCACAATGAGCAGTTCTTC,CATSVPSGLAGGQHNEQFF
TRBV10-3,TRBJ2-7,NA,NA,TGTGCCATCAGTGATGCGCCAAGCAACTACGAGCAGTACTTC,CAISDAPSNYEQYF
TRBV4-1,TRBJ2-3,NA,NA,TGCGCCAGCAGCCAATTATGGGGCGCTGGTGGAGATACGCAGTATTTT,CASSQLWGAGGDTQYF
TRBV9,TRBJ2-1,NA,TRBD2,TGTGCCAGCAGCGTATACGGGGGGGCCACTGAGCAGTTCTTC,CASSVYGGATEQFF
TRBV19,TRBJ1-3,NA,NA,TGTGCCAGTAACCAGTCTTTCACCCCTGGAAACACCATATATTTT,CASNQSFTPGNTIYF
TRBV3-1/TRBV3-2,TRBJ2-3,few,NA,TGTGCCAGCAGCCTAGTAGGGGGGGCCACGACAGATACGCAGTATTTT,CASSLVGGATTDTQYF
TRBV3-1/TRBV3-2,TRBJ1-4,NA,NA,TGTGCCAGCAGGTCCCTCATTGCGGAAAAACTGTTTTTT,CASRSLIAEKLFF
TRBV7-2,TRBJ2-7,NA,NA,TGTGCCAGCAGCCCCTCAGGTGGACTTTCCTACGAGCAGTACTTC,CASSPSGGLSYEQYF
TRBV3-1/TRBV3-2,TRBJ2-2,NA,TRBD1,TGTGCCAGCAGCCCTTGGACAGGTCGCCCGAACACCGGGGAGCTGTTTTTT,CASSPWTGRPNTGELFF